Shown below are 28 T cell receptor beta chains from a single sample sequenced in a study of blood T cell repertoires in COVID-19. The repertoire was sequenced with immunoSEQ multiplex PCR; TCRdb's copy has only in-frame clones and lacks some. The table shows roughly 240,000 clones, with about four fifths occurring only once. Sequencing was done on a sample of PBMCs or T cells enriched from blood (not recorded which). These receptors all come from a woman aged 40 to 49 who had been exposed to COVID-19.

This chain joins TRBV19 and TRBJ2-7; 13 bases agree with TRBD2. Germline V gene sequence: CDR1 LNHDA, CDR2 SQIVND (reference sequence). The ends lost 5 bases at V and 5 bases at J; junction bases unmatched: 0. The CDR3 runs to 13 residues. The CDR3 protein is CASSGTSGNEQYF. The CDR3 DNA is TGTGCCAGTAGTGGGACTAGCGGGAACGAGCAGTACTTC.

The chain employs TRBV6-4 and TRBJ2-1; D gene unclear. Germline CDR1 is MRHNA and CDR2 is SNTAGT. The CDR3 is 15 residues long. Between the trimmed V and J ends, which lost 3 bases and 4 bases, there was a span of 13 bases. In DNA, the CDR3 is TGTGCCAGCAGTGAGGTCCACACATATTACAATGAGCAGTTCTTC. Its protein is CASSEVHTYYNEQFF.

The chain joins TRBV18 to TRBJ1-4; 8 nucleotides line up with TRBD1. Germline CDR1 is KGHSH and CDR2 is LQKENI. V gave up 3 bases and J gave up 5 bases; unmatched junction bases: 11. The CDR3 is made up of 17 amino acids. Here the CDR3 DNA reads TGTGCCAGCTCACCGAACTCAGGCGGACAGGGCAATGAAAAACTGTTTTTT. This codes for CASSPNSGGQGNEKLFF.

In its sample, this clone was seen once. The chain combines TRBV6-6 with TRBJ2-7; no definite D call. CDR3 length equals 13 residues. From germline, CDR1 is MNHNY and CDR2 SVGAGI (reference sequence). V was clipped by 3 bases and J by 4 bases, with 10 bases between them. Here the CDR3 DNA reads TGTGCCAGCAGTTATCCTCAGGTATACGAGCAGTACTTC. It encodes CASSYPQVYEQYF.

The gene calls are TRBV6-6 and TRBJ1-2; no definite D call. This CDR3 is 12 amino acids long. The germline V gene encodes CDR1 MNHNY and CDR2 SVGAGI (reference sequence). Trimming removed 6 bases at V and 9 bases at J, with 14 bases between. The CDR3 DNA reads TGTGCCAGCAGCCGGAGGGCCGGGAGCTACACCTTC. This codes for CASSRRAGSYTF.

V usage is TRBV7-8 and J usage is TRBJ1-5, with a possible D match to TRBD1 (6 bases). The CDR3 totals 14 residues. Germline V gene lookup returns CDR1 SGHVS and CDR2 FQNEAQ. V dropped 5 bases and J dropped 4 bases, with 12 bases sitting between them. CDR3 sequence (DNA): TGTGCCAGCAGCACTGACAGGTGGAATCAGCCCCAGCATTTT. It translates to CASSTDRWNQPQHF.

This clone was observed a few times. The chain recombines TRBV28 with TRBJ2-7; TRBD1 aligns across 7 bases. Trimming took 5 bases from V and 6 from J; bases not matched to a gene: 13. Per the germline V gene, CDR1 is MDHEN and CDR2 is SYDVKM. The CDR3 has 15 amino acids. The CDR3 region is CASSPSTGVLSEQYF. The CDR3 DNA follows: TGTGCCAGCAGTCCATCTACAGGGGTGCTCAGCGAGCAGTACTTC.

The chain combines TRBV10-3 with TRBJ1-1; 7 positions match TRBD1. Germline loops: CDR1 ENHRY, CDR2 SYGVKD. V dropped 6 bases and J dropped 4; count of bases not matched to a gene: 5. The CDR3 length is 13 residues. CDR3 loop: CAIRDRDPTEAFF. In DNA form, the CDR3 reads TGTGCCATCAGAGACAGGGACCCCACTGAAGCTTTCTTT.

The rearrangement joins TRBV5-4 to TRBJ1-1; 8 bases are shared with TRBD1. Germline V gene lookup returns CDR1 SGHNT and CDR2 YYREEE (reference sequence). J lost 3 bases, V lost 0 bases, and 7 bases had no gene match. The CDR3 extends over 16 amino acids. CDR3 sequence: CASSLGQGAWDTEAFF. CDR3 bases: TGTGCCAGCAGCTTGGGGCAGGGGGCTTGGGACACTGAAGCTTTCTTT.

The chain has TRBV9 and TRBJ1-1, with D uncertain. CDR3 size: 15 residues. Trimming stripped 0 bases from V and 7 bases from J, with 16 bases between. Looked up from germline, CDR1 is SGDLS and CDR2 is YYNGEE. The CDR3 loop reads CASSVAPLGNDEAFF. DNA for the CDR3: TGTGCCAGCAGCGTAGCTCCGCTTGGCAACGATGAAGCTTTCTTT.

This clone is a singleton in its sample. The chain is built from TRBV21-1 and TRBJ2-5; TRBD1 is the table's D call and was not checked against the DNA. TRBV21-1 is shown as a pseudogene. The CDR3 spans 14 residues. The CDR3 bases are TGTGCCAGCAGCATCAGGGCATGGGCCGCGACCCAGTACTTC. Translated: CASSIRAWAATQYF.

The chain carries TRBV7-6 and TRBJ2-5, with 9 bases aligning to TRBD2. Germline V gene sequence: CDR1 SGHVS, CDR2 FNYEAQ. The V segment lost 3 bases and the J segment 5 bases; nucleotides outside the gene matches: 7. The length of the CDR3 is 15 residues. CDR3 in DNA: TGTGCCAGCAGCTTTGGCGGGGGGGCCAGGGAGACCCAGTACTTC. The encoded protein is CASSFGGGARETQYF. The variable domain in full, with the rest retrieved from reference TRBV7-6 and TRBJ2-5, is GAGVSQSPRYKVTKRGQDVALRCDPISGHVSLYWYRQALGQGPEFLTYFNYEAQQDKSGLPNDRFSAERPEGSISTLTIQRTEQRDSAMYRCASSFGGGARETQYFGPGTRLLVL.

In nucleotides, the CDR3 is TGTGCCAGCAGCCCCCGGGAATCAGCAGGTTTGGGGGAGCAGTTCTTC. Amino acids: CASSPRESAGLGEQFF. This sequence joins TRBV9 and TRBJ2-1; D possibly corresponds to TRBD2 (5 bases). Germline CDR1 and CDR2: SGDLS and YYNGEE. V was pared by 4 bases and J by 10 bases, with 24 bases between. The CDR3 covers 16 residues.

V and J are TRBV7-2 and TRBJ1-1, with D uncertain. V lost 1 base, J lost 1 base, and 13 bases lay in between. The CDR3 totals 16 residues. Germline V CDR1 and CDR2: SGHTA, FQGNSA. The CDR3 sequence is CASSLEMVRRNTEAFF. In DNA form, the CDR3 reads TGTGCCAGCAGCTTAGAGATGGTGAGGAGGAACACTGAAGCTTTCTTT.

The genes are TRBV6-6 and TRBJ2-1; no definite D call. The V gene lost 7 bases and the J gene lost 6 bases, with 10 bases spanning the gap. This CDR3 spans 12 amino acids. The germline gives CDR1 MNHNY, CDR2 SVGAGI (reference sequence). CDR3 amino acids: CASKSPGNEQFF. DNA of the CDR3: TGTGCCAGCAAATCACCCGGCAATGAGCAGTTCTTC.

As concerns this clone: Other DNA sequences from this sample encode an identical CDR3 as well. The chain couples TRBV18 to TRBJ1-2; 8 positions agree with TRBD1. J was trimmed by 4 bases and V by 3 bases; bases with no gene match: 1. The CDR3 sequence is 13 residues long. Germline CDR1 reads KGHSH; CDR2 reads LQKENI. The DNA of the CDR3 is TGTGCCAGCTCACCCGACAGGGGCTATGGCTACACCTTC. Its translation: CASSPDRGYGYTF. Looking up the rest from reference TRBV18 and TRBJ1-2 gives the full variable domain: NAGVMQNPRHLVRRRGQEARLRCSPMKGHSHVYWYRQLPEEGLKFMVYLQKENIIDESGMPKERFSAEFPKEGPSILRIQQVVRGDSAAYFCASSPDRGYGYTFGSGTRLTVV.

The chain couples TRBV7-8 to TRBJ1-1; tentatively, D is TRBD1 (6 bases). Deletions cut 3 bases from V and 10 bases from J, with 15 bases between. The length of the CDR3 is 13 residues. Per germline, CDR1 SGHVS and CDR2 FQNEAQ. This chain's CDR3 is CASSFSGTKGAFF. In DNA, the CDR3 is TGTGCCAGCAGCTTCTCCGGGACAAAGGGAGCTTTCTTT.

The rearrangement joins TRBV30 to TRBJ1-4; TRBD1 is a possible D gene (5 bases). Germline V lookup: CDR1 GTSNPN, CDR2 SVGIG (reference sequence). With 6 bases removed from V and 5 bases from J, the gap between germline ends came to 16 bases. This CDR3 comprises 14 residues. The CDR3 reads CACKWGGLNEKLFF. CDR3 in DNA: TGTGCCTGTAAATGGGGCGGACTAAATGAAAAACTGTTTTTT.

The V call is TRBV15, the J call TRBJ1-6; no clear D gene. The V gene's germline CDR1 is LNHNV and CDR2 YYDKDF (reference sequence). The CDR3 covers 12 residues. V was shortened by 3 bases and J by 10 bases, with 7 bases between the two germline ends. The CDR3 region is CATSRGQSPLHF. For the CDR3, the DNA is TGTGCCACCAGCAGGGGCCAGTCACCCCTCCACTTT.

This rearrangement joins TRBV24-1 to TRBJ2-7; 10 bases line up with TRBD2. The CDR3 is 15 amino acids. The V gene end was trimmed by 10 bases and the J gene end by 4 bases; junction bases not matched to a gene: 12. Germline V gives CDR1 KGHDR, CDR2 SFDVKD. The CDR3 DNA reads TGTGCCACTAGCTCATCCGGGACTAGCGTTTACGAGCAGTACTTC. Translating it yields CATSSSGTSVYEQYF.

The table lists this clone with a few counts. This chain links TRBV19 with TRBJ1-5, with D possibly matching TRBD1 (6 bases). Looked up from germline, CDR1 is LNHDA and CDR2 is SQIVND (reference sequence). This CDR3 comprises 14 residues. V lost 5 bases and J 3 bases, leaving 11 bases between the germline ends. The CDR3 DNA follows: TGTGCCAGTAGTTCGGGACAATTCAATCAGCCCCAGCATTTT. Protein sequence: CASSSGQFNQPQHF.

This chain uses TRBV29-1 with TRBJ1-1; possibly TRBD1 for D (6 bases). CDR3 size: 13 residues. CDR1 and CDR2 from the germline V gene are SQVTM and ANQGSEA. The germline V and J ends were trimmed by 6 bases and 4 bases, with 15 bases remaining between them. The CDR3 DNA is TGCAGCGTGCAGGGACAACCAGGCACTGAAGCTTTCTTT. It is translated as CSVQGQPGTEAFF.

The J gene is TRBJ1-1, the V gene TRBV4-2; the D is unclear. This CDR3 has 14 amino acids. Looked up from germline, CDR1 is LGHNA and CDR2 is YNFKEQ. Between the trimmed V and J ends, which lost 0 bases and 5 bases, there was a span of 10 bases. Here the CDR3 reads CASSQDLSGTEAFF. CDR3 sequence (DNA): TGTGCCAGCAGCCAAGATCTATCCGGGACTGAAGCTTTCTTT.

This clone appeared a single time. The rearrangement links TRBV7-9 to TRBJ1-1; TRBD1 aligns across 9 bases. Germline loops: CDR1 SEHNR, CDR2 FQNEAQ (reference sequence). The CDR3 spans 15 residues. The junction had 8 bases not matched to a gene; V was cut back by 4 bases and J by 5 bases. CDR3 in amino acids: CASSSLTGQGTEAFF. The CDR3 coding sequence is TGTGCCAGCAGCTCCCTAACGGGACAGGGTACTGAAGCTTTCTTT.

The V call is TRBV7-9, the J call TRBJ1-2; TRBD1 aligns across 9 bases. CDR3 size: 13 residues. Unmatched junction bases numbered 6, after V lost 5 bases and J lost 8 bases. CDR1 and CDR2 (germline): SEHNR, FQNEAQ (reference sequence). The CDR3 region is CASSRTGETGYTF. The DNA for the CDR3 is TGTGCCAGCAGCCGGACAGGGGAAACGGGCTACACCTTC.

CDR3 in amino acids: CASSLETYSTDGYTF. The DNA of the CDR3 is TGTGCCAGCAGCTTGGAGACTTATAGTACTGATGGCTACACCTTC. The chain couples TRBV11-2 to TRBJ1-2, with no clear D. Deletions cut 3 bases from V and 6 bases from J, with 17 bases between. From germline, CDR1 is SGHAT and CDR2 FQNNGV. This CDR3 is 15 amino acids long.

The chain carries TRBV2 and TRBJ2-3; D may be TRBD1 (6 bases). V lost 10 bases and J 2 bases, leaving 13 bases between the germline ends. The CDR3 runs 13 residues. Germline lookup yields CDR1 SNHLY and CDR2 FYNNEI. CDR3 coding DNA: TGTGCCACCTTAGGACAGTCCACAGATACGCAGTATTTT. It yields the protein CATLGQSTDTQYF.

The V call is TRBV28, the J call TRBJ2-7, with 7 positions matching TRBD1. Looked up from germline, CDR1 is MDHEN and CDR2 is SYDVKM. This CDR3 comprises 14 residues. The junction had 7 bases not matched to a gene; V was cut back by 6 bases and J by 2 bases. The CDR3 sequence is CASRTSGQAYEQYF. CDR3 nucleotides: TGTGCCAGCAGAACCTCCGGACAGGCCTACGAGCAGTACTTC.